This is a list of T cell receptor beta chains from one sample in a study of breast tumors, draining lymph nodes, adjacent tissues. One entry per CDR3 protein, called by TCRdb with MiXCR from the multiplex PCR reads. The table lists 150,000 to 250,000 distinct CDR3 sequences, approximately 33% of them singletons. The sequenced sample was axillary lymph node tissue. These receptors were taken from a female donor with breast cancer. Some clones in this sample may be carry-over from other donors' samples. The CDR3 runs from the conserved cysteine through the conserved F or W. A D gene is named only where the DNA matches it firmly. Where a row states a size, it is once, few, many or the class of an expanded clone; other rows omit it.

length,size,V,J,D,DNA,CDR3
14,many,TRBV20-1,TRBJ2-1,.,TGCAGTGCTAGCTCGGGTATCCCGGGGAATGAGCAGTTCTTC,CSASSGIPGNEQFF
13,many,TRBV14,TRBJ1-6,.,TGTGCCAGCAGCCAAGTGGCGGATTCACCCCTCCACTTT,CASSQVADSPLHF
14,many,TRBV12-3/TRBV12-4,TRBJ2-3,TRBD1,TGTGCCAGCCGACAGGGGGAGGTCACAGATACGCAGTATTTT,CASRQGEVTDTQYF
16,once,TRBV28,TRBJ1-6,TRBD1,TGTGCCAGCATACCAGCGGGACAGGGTGTAGATTCACCCCTCCACTTT,CASIPAGQGVDSPLHF
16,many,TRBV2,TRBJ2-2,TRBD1,TGTGCCAGCGGGGACGGACAGGGGGCGATGACCGGGGAGCTGTTTTTT,CASGDGQGAMTGELFF
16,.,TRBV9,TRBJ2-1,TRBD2,TGTGCCAGCAGCGTAGACAGCGGGAGCTCCTACAATGAGCAGTTCTTC,CASSVDSGSSYNEQFF
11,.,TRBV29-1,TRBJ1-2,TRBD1,TGCAGCGTCCCGAACAGGGGTGGCTACACCTTC,CSVPNRGGYTF
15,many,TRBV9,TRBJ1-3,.,TGTGCCAGCAGCCCCCCCGGGAGCTCTGGAAACACCATATATTTT,CASSPPGSSGNTIYF
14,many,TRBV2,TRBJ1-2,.,TGTGCCAGCACCGAGTGGGGAAATAACTATGGCTACACCTTC,CASTEWGNNYGYTF
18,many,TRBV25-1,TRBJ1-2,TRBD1,TGTGCCAGCACCCCCGGGACAGCTTCAGTTCAAGTAAACTATGGCTACACCTTC,CASTPGTASVQVNYGYTF
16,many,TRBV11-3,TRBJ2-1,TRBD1,TGTGCCAGCAGCTTAGATAAGACAGGGACGGGTAATGAGCAGTTCTTC,CASSLDKTGTGNEQFF
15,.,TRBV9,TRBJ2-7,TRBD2,TGTGCCAGCAGCGTAGACACTAGCGGGATCTACGAGCAGTACTTC,CASSVDTSGIYEQYF
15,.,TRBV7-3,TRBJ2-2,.,TGCGCCAGCAGCTTGCATGGACGAACCGACGGGGAGCTGTTTTTT,CASSLHGRTDGELFF
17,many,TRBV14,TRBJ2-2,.,TGTGCCAGCAGCCTACAATTGGACAGCTTGAACACCGGGGAGCTGTTTTTT,CASSLQLDSLNTGELFF
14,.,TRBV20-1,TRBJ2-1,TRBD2,TGCAGTGCTATGTGGACTAGCGGGAGGACTGAGCAGTTCTTC,CSAMWTSGRTEQFF
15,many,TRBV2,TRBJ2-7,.,TGTGCCAGCAGTGATGGCAGATGGGCCTCCTACGAGCAGTACTTC,CASSDGRWASYEQYF
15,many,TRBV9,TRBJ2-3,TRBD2,TGTGCCAGCAGCGCAACGACTAGCGGGGGGAATACGCAGTATTTT,CASSATTSGGNTQYF
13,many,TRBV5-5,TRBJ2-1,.,TGTGCCAGCAGCTTGGTACCGCAGAATGAGCAGTTCTTC,CASSLVPQNEQFF
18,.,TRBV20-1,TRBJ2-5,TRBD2,TGCAGTGCTGAGGGCACCTCCGGGACTAGCGGGAGGGGTGAGACCCAGTACTTC,CSAEGTSGTSGRGETQYF
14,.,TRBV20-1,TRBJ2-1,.,TGCAGTGCCCAGTCCAGCTTAGGGGAGGATGAGCAGTTCTTC,CSAQSSLGEDEQFF
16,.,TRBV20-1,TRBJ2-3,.,TGCAGTGCTAGCCCGGACACGAATGAAAGCACAGATACGCAGTATTTT,CSASPDTNESTDTQYF
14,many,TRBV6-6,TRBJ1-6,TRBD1,TGTGCCAGCACCTTGACAGGGCGGAATTCACCCCTCCACTTT,CASTLTGRNSPLHF
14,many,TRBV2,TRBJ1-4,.,TGTGCCAGCAGTGAACTTAGGGCTGGTGAAAAACTGTTTTTT,CASSELRAGEKLFF
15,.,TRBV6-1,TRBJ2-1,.,TGTGCCAGCAGTCAACCAGCCCGGGGCTACAATGAGCAGTTCTTC,CASSQPARGYNEQFF
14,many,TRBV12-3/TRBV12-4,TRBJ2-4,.,TGTGCCAGCAGCTTCCCCCAGGTGTACAACATTCAGTACTTC,CASSFPQVYNIQYF
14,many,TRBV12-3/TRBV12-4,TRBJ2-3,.,TGTGCCAGTACTACTAGAGGGGGCACAGATACGCAGTATTTT,CASTTRGGTDTQYF
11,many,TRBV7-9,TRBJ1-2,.,TGTGCCAGCAAGTCAGGGTTTGGCTACACCTTC,CASKSGFGYTF
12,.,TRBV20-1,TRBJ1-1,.,TGCAGTGCTAAGACAGGAATCGCTGAAGCTTTCTTT,CSAKTGIAEAFF
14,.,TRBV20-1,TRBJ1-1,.,TGCAGTGCTAGGGATCAGGGGATAAGCGCTGAAGCTTTCTTT,CSARDQGISAEAFF
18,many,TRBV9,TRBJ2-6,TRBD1,TGTGCCAGCAGCCCTCGGGACAGGGCTTACTCTGGGGCCAACGTCCTGACTTTC,CASSPRDRAYSGANVLTF
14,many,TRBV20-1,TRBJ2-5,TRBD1,TGCAGTGCTGGGGTAGGGGGCGCAGGGGAGACCCAGTACTTC,CSAGVGGAGETQYF
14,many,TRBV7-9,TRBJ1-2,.,TGTGCCAGCAGCTTAGAGGTCAGTCCGTATGGCTACACCTTC,CASSLEVSPYGYTF
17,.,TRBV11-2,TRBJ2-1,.,TGTGCCAGCAGCCCGCACAAGTGGGCGGCTCGCGATGACGAGCAGTTCTTC,CASSPHKWAARDDEQFF
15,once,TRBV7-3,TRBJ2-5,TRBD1,TGTGCCAGCAGCTTAAGGTGGGGACAGGGGAGGGGTCAGTACTTC,CASSLRWGQGRGQYF
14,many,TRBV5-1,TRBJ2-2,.,TGCGCCAGTACGGCCCGGGGAAACACCGGGGAGCTGTTTTTT,CASTARGNTGELFF
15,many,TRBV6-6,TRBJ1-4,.,TGTGCCAGCAGTTACGGATCAGGGTTTAATGAAAAACTGTTTTTT,CASSYGSGFNEKLFF
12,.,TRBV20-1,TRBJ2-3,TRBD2,TGCAGTGCCCGCGGGAGGGGTGATACGCAGTATTTT,CSARGRGDTQYF
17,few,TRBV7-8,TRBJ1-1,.,TGTGCCAGCAGCTTAGCGGTGCAGGGGAGGGTCCGGACTGAAGCTTTCTTT,CASSLAVQGRVRTEAFF
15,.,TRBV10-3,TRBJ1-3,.,TGTGCCATCAGCCCGGATTTCTTCTCTGGAAACACCATATATTTT,CAISPDFFSGNTIYF
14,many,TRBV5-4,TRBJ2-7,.,TGTGCCAGCAGCTTTAGAGTAGGGGACGACGAGCAGTACTTC,CASSFRVGDDEQYF